The 29 T cell receptor beta chains below all came from one sample that was sequenced in a study of blood T cell repertoires in COVID-19. TCRdb's copy holds only in-frame clones and misses some; the assay was immunoSEQ multiplex PCR. The sample lists a few hundred thousand clones, 90% occurring once. The specimen sequenced was PBMCs or T cells enriched from blood (not recorded which). The origin of the receptors is a young woman with acute COVID-19.

V is TRBV21-1 and J is TRBJ2-3; the table's D call of TRBD2 was not tested on the DNA. TRBV21-1 is labeled a pseudogene. CDR3 length: 16 amino acids. The CDR3 nucleotides are TGTGCCAGCAGGATAAAGACTAGCGGGAGAACAGATACGCAGTATTTT. This translates into CASRIKTSGRTDTQYF.

DNA for the CDR3: TGTGCCAGCAGTACCGCCGGGACTTCCACCGGGGAGCTGTTTTTT. Encoded protein: CASSTAGTSTGELFF. The chain joins TRBV28 to TRBJ2-2; D perhaps matches TRBD2 (6 bases). The CDR3 covers 15 residues. Trimming took off 5 bases at V and 4 bases at J, with 14 bases between the two ends. Germline V CDR1 and CDR2: MDHEN, SYDVKM. The full variable domain, in which reference TRBV28 and TRBJ2-2 provide the parts outside the CDR3, is DVKVTQSSRYLVKRTGEKVFLECVQDMDHENMFWYRQDPGLGLRLIYFSYDVKMKEKGDIPEGYSVSREKKERFSLILESASTNQTSMYLCASSTAGTSTGELFFGEGSRLTVL.

The chain couples TRBV18 to TRBJ2-3; D is unresolved. Trimming took 6 bases from V and 2 from J, leaving 9 bases between them. The CDR3 has 13 residues. Germline CDR1 KGHSH, CDR2 LQKENI. DNA for the CDR3: TGTGCCAGCTCCGAACCTACCACAGATACGCAGTATTTT. This translates into CASSEPTTDTQYF.

V gene TRBV19 combines with J gene TRBJ1-1; 7 bases map to TRBD1. The CDR3 is made up of 13 amino acids. Per germline, CDR1 LNHDA and CDR2 SQIVND (reference sequence). V shed 7 bases and J 1 base; nucleotides not matched to a gene: 3. In DNA form, the CDR3 reads TGTGCCAGTACCGCAGGGGGGAACACTGAAGCTTTCTTT. This translates into CASTAGGNTEAFF.

This chain connects TRBV3-1 (or the pseudogene TRBV3-2) to TRBJ1-1; no firm D call. The CDR3 runs 15 residues. Trimming removed 4 bases from V and 0 bases from J, with 12 bases in between. Germline V lookup: CDR1 LGHDT, CDR2 YNNKEL (reference sequence). In DNA form, the CDR3 reads TGTGCCAGCAGCCCGAATTCATTAGTGAACACTGAAGCTTTCTTT. Its translation: CASSPNSLVNTEAFF.

This clone came up once. The chain couples TRBV7-2 to TRBJ2-1; possible D gene TRBD2, 6 bases. V was clipped by 7 bases and J by 6 bases, with 25 bases between them. There are 17 residues in the CDR3. Germline CDR1 is SGHTA and CDR2 is FQGNSA. The CDR3 loop is CASTPRMGRRARNEQFF. Written as DNA, the CDR3 is TGTGCCAGCACCCCTCGTATGGGGCGGAGGGCTCGCAATGAGCAGTTCTTC. The variable domain in full, completed from reference TRBV7-2 and TRBJ2-1, reads GAGVSQSPSNKVTEKGKDVELRCDPISGHTALYWYRQSLGQGLEFLIYFQGNSAPDKSGLPSDRFSAERTGGSVSTLTIQRTQQEDSAVYLCASTPRMGRRARNEQFFGPGTRLTVL.

The rearrangement links TRBV10-1 to TRBJ2-1; TRBD2 aligns across 9 bases. Germline CDR1 is WNHNN and CDR2 is SYGVQD (reference sequence). V lost 4 bases and J lost 7; bases outside the gene matches: 8. There are 15 residues in the CDR3. This CDR3 is CASSVSAGGQNEQFF. As DNA, the CDR3 is TGCGCCAGCAGTGTATCAGCGGGAGGCCAAAATGAGCAGTTCTTC.

The V and J genes are TRBV18 and TRBJ1-1; D uncertain. Germline V gene sequence: CDR1 KGHSH, CDR2 LQKENI. Trimming took off 6 bases at V and 1 base at J, with 15 bases between the two ends. The CDR3 length is 15 residues. The CDR3 bases are TGTGCCAGCTCCCGTAAGGAGGGCACGAACACTGAAGCTTTCTTT. This codes for CASSRKEGTNTEAFF.

The CDR3 nucleotides are TGTGCCAGCATCCCCGGGACAGGGTTTGACATTCAGTACTTC. Encoded protein: CASIPGTGFDIQYF. The V call is TRBV2, the J call TRBJ2-4; 9 nucleotides line up with TRBD1. CDR1 SNHLY and CDR2 FYNNEI come from the germline V gene. The CDR3 spans 14 residues. J lost 8 bases, V lost 7 bases, and 9 bases had no gene match.

V usage is TRBV29-1 and J usage is TRBJ2-1, with D maybe TRBD1 (8 bases). Deletions cut 7 bases from V and 7 bases from J, with 20 bases between. This CDR3 has 14 amino acids. The germline gives CDR1 SQVTM, CDR2 ANQGSEA. The CDR3 nucleotides are TGCAGCGCAGACACAGGGGGGAGGGGGAATGAGCAGTTCTTC. This encodes CSADTGGRGNEQFF.

This chain links TRBV2 with TRBJ2-1; 14 bases align to TRBD2. The CDR3 spans 15 residues. Germline-derived CDR1 and CDR2 are SNHLY and FYNNEI. With 8 bases clipped from V and 12 bases from J, the junction kept 12 bases outside the gene matches. The chain's CDR3 is CASLGTSGSKFGQFF. The CDR3 nucleotides read TGTGCCAGCCTTGGGACTAGCGGGAGCAAATTCGGGCAGTTCTTC.

J is TRBJ2-3 and V is TRBV5-1, with TRBD2 identical over 9 bases. The ends lost 4 bases at V and 0 bases at J; junction bases unmatched: 0. The CDR3 extends over 14 amino acids. Germline assignment: CDR1 SGHRS and CDR2 YFSETQ. The CDR3 sequence: CASSGTSSTDTQYF. Here the CDR3 DNA reads TGCGCCAGCAGCGGGACTAGCAGCACAGATACGCAGTATTTT.

This clone was observed once. The chain employs TRBV7-9 and TRBJ1-1, with D unclear. Germline V lookup: CDR1 SEHNR, CDR2 FQNEAQ (reference sequence). The CDR3 covers 15 residues. With 5 bases removed from V and 3 bases from J, the gap between germline ends came to 16 bases. CDR3 in amino acids: CASSPKDAGYTEAFF. Here the CDR3 DNA reads TGTGCCAGCAGCCCGAAGGACGCGGGGTACACTGAAGCTTTCTTT.

The chain recombines TRBV28 with TRBJ1-1; perhaps TRBD1 as D (6 bases). The V end was cut by 2 bases, the J end by 5 bases, with 15 bases between. CDR1 and CDR2 from the germline V gene are MDHEN and SYDVKM. CDR3 length: 15 amino acids. The CDR3 region is CASSLRRGGLTEAFF. The DNA for the CDR3 is TGTGCCAGCAGTTTAAGGAGGGGGGGATTAACTGAAGCTTTCTTT.

The CDR3 DNA reads as TGCGCCAGCAGCCCCGACCCCAGGATCTCTAGCGGGAGTGCCTACGAGCAGTACTTC. As protein: CASSPDPRISSGSAYEQYF. The chain has TRBV5-1 and TRBJ2-7; 10 bases map to TRBD2. Germline-derived CDR1 and CDR2 are SGHRS and YFSETQ. The CDR3 spans 19 residues. Losses at the gene ends were 4 bases for V and 2 bases for J; bases not matched to a gene: 18.

The V gene is TRBV3-1 (or the pseudogene TRBV3-2), the J gene TRBJ1-2; 7 positions match TRBD1. V lost 4 bases, J lost 3 bases, and 2 bases stayed unmatched. This CDR3 region has 13 residues. Germline assignment: CDR1 LGHDT and CDR2 YNNKEL (reference sequence). The CDR3 region is CASSRGQDYGYTF. CDR3 bases: TGTGCCAGCAGCCGAGGACAGGACTATGGCTACACCTTC.

The V gene is TRBV27, the J gene TRBJ2-7; a possible D gene is TRBD2 (6 bases). Germline values: CDR1 MNHEY, CDR2 SMNVEV (reference sequence). The CDR3 runs 12 residues. V lost 6 bases and J lost 3, with 9 bases in between. The CDR3: CASRGRNYEQYF. CDR3 DNA: TGTGCCAGCAGAGGGAGGAACTACGAGCAGTACTTC.

The chain combines TRBV5-6 with TRBJ2-1, with a weak D call TRBD2 (6 bases). In germline, CDR1 is SGHDT, CDR2 YYEEEE. V was trimmed by 5 bases and J by 6 bases, leaving 18 bases between them. The CDR3 has 15 amino acids. CDR3 sequence reads: CASSVAVLGGNEQFF. DNA for the CDR3: TGTGCCAGCAGTGTAGCGGTACTTGGGGGCAATGAGCAGTTCTTC.

The chain uses TRBV7-9 and TRBJ1-1; TRBD1 agrees at 7 bases. The germline V gene has CDR1 SEHNR and CDR2 FQNEAQ (reference sequence). The CDR3 consists of 15 residues. V was clipped by 5 bases and J by 0 bases; unmatched bases: 6. This CDR3 reads CASSHRQGMNTEAFF. The CDR3 DNA reads as TGTGCCAGCAGCCATAGACAGGGAATGAACACTGAAGCTTTCTTT.

This sequence joins TRBV9 and TRBJ2-1, with 11 nucleotides matching TRBD1. J was trimmed by 8 bases and V by 5 bases; bases with no gene match: 6. Germline V gene data show CDR1 as SGDLS and CDR2 as YYNGEE. This CDR3 region has 14 residues. The CDR3 sequence is CASRGTGGPDEQFF. CDR3 bases: TGTGCCAGCAGGGGGACAGGGGGTCCGGATGAGCAGTTCTTC.

J is TRBJ2-7 and V is TRBV21-1; the tabulated D call, TRBD2, remains unverified against the DNA. TRBV21-1 is assigned pseudogene status. The CDR3 loop spans 16 amino acids. This CDR3 is CASSSPLTSGRHEQYF. The CDR3, as DNA: TGTGCCAGCAGCAGCCCCTTGACTAGCGGGAGGCACGAGCAGTACTTC.

This chain uses TRBV5-3 with TRBJ2-7, with a tentative D call TRBD2 (5 bases). TRBV5-3 counts as an open reading frame of uncertain function. V lost 4 bases, J lost 3 bases, and 11 bases lay in between. The CDR3 totals 13 residues. This chain's CDR3 is CARSPDFLYEQYF. Here the CDR3 DNA reads TGTGCCAGAAGCCCGGACTTTCTCTACGAGCAGTACTTC.

This chain uses TRBV25-1 with TRBJ1-1; maybe TRBD1 (5 bases). CDR3 length equals 15 residues. The V gene lost 1 base and the J gene lost 3 bases, with 12 bases spanning the gap. CDR1 is MGHDK, CDR2 SYGVNS, per germline. The CDR3 DNA reads TGTGCCAGCAGTGAATGGGACTCCTGGGACACTGAAGCTTTCTTT. It yields the protein CASSEWDSWDTEAFF.

The gene calls are TRBV28 and TRBJ1-1; TRBD1 agrees at 9 bases. V lost 6 bases to trimming and J lost 5 bases; unmatched junction nucleotides: 7. The germline V gene has CDR1 MDHEN and CDR2 SYDVKM. The CDR3 runs to 14 residues. DNA for the CDR3: TGTGCCAGCAGAGAGGGACAGGGTGAAACTGAAGCTTTCTTT. This translates into CASREGQGETEAFF. The full variable domain, its missing parts supplied by reference TRBV28 and TRBJ1-1, is DVKVTQSSRYLVKRTGEKVFLECVQDMDHENMFWYRQDPGLGLRLIYFSYDVKMKEKGDIPEGYSVSREKKERFSLILESASTNQTSMYLCASREGQGETEAFFGQGTRLTVV.

V gene TRBV18 combines with J gene TRBJ2-5; no reliable D call. V was pared by 2 bases and J by 2 bases, with 15 bases between. The germline V gene has CDR1 KGHSH and CDR2 LQKENI. This CDR3 has 16 amino acids. DNA of the CDR3: TGTGCCAGCTCACCATGGGCCTCCACCAGGCAAGAGACCCAGTACTTC. Amino acids: CASSPWASTRQETQYF.

The chain couples TRBV29-1 to TRBJ1-2; tentative D call: TRBD1 (6 bases). CDR3 length: 11 amino acids. The V gene's germline CDR1 is SQVTM and CDR2 ANQGSEA. V lost 5 bases and J lost 3, with 7 bases in between. CDR3 sequence (DNA): TGCAGCGTTCGACAGGACTATGGCTACACCTTC. This codes for CSVRQDYGYTF.

V is TRBV30 and J is TRBJ2-7, with TRBD2 matching 14 bases. The CDR3 contains 18 residues. The ends lost 3 bases at V and 4 bases at J; junction bases unmatched: 14. Germline loops: CDR1 GTSNPN, CDR2 SVGIG (reference sequence). CDR3 region: CAWSELPGTSGRGYEQYF. The CDR3 DNA reads as TGTGCCTGGAGCGAACTTCCCGGGACTAGCGGGAGAGGGTACGAGCAGTACTTC.

The V gene is TRBV28, the J gene TRBJ2-7, with a weak D call TRBD1 (6 bases). Germline V gene lookup returns CDR1 MDHEN and CDR2 SYDVKM. V lost 6 bases to trimming and J lost 6 bases, with 27 bases between them. The CDR3 loop spans 17 amino acids. The CDR3 protein is CASSPWGTGISSSEQYF. CDR3 nucleotides: TGTGCCAGCAGCCCTTGGGGTACAGGGATATCCTCTTCCGAGCAGTACTTC.

A few counts support this clone. V gene TRBV15 combines with J gene TRBJ2-5; 9 bases line up with TRBD2. Per the germline V gene, CDR1 is LNHNV and CDR2 is YYDKDF (reference sequence). The CDR3 is 14 residues long. V lost 3 bases and J lost 3; bases outside the gene matches: 2. In nucleotides, the CDR3 is TGTGCCACCAGCAGGTGGACTAGCGAAGAGACCCAGTACTTC. It codes for CATSRWTSEETQYF.